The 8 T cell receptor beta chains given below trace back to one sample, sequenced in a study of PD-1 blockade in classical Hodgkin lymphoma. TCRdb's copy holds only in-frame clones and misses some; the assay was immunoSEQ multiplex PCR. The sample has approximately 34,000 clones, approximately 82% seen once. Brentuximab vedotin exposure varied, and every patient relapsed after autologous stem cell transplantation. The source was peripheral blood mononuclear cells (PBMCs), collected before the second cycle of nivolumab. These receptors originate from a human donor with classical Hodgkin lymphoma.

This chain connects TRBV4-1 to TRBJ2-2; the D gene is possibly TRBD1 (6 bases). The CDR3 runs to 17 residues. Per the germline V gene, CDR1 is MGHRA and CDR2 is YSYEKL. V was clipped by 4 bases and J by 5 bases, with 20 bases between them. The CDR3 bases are TGCGCCAGCAGCCGCGGCAGACAGGCGGAAATGACCGGGGAGCTGTTTTTT. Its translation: CASSRGRQAEMTGELFF.

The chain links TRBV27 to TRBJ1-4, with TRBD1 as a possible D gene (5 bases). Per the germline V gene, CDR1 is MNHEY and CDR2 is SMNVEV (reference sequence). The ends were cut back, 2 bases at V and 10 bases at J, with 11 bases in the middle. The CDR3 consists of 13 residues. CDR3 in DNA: TGTGCCAGCAGTTTAGCTACGGGGACAAAACTGTTTTTT. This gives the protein CASSLATGTKLFF.

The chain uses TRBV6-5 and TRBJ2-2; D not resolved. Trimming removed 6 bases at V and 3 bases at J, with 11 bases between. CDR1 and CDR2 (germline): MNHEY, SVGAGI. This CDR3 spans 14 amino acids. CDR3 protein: CASRTDTDTGELFF. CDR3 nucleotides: TGTGCCAGCAGAACAGATACAGACACCGGGGAGCTGTTTTTT.

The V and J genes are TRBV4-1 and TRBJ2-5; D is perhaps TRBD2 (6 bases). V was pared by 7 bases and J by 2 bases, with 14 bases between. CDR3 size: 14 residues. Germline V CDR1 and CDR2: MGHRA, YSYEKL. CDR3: CASTQGLGQETQYF. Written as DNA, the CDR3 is TGCGCCAGCACCCAGGGACTGGGGCAAGAGACCCAGTACTTC.

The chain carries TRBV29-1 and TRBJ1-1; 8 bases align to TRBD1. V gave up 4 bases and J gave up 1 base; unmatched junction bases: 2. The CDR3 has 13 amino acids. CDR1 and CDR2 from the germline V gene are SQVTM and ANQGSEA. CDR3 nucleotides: TGCAGCGTTGGGGACAGGCGGAACACTGAAGCTTTCTTT. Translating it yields CSVGDRRNTEAFF.

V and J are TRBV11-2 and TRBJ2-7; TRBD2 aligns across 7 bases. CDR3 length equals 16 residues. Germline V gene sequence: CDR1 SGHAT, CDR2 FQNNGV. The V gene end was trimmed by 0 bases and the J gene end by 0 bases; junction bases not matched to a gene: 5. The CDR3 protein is CASSLEAGESSYEQYF. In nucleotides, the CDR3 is TGTGCCAGCAGCTTAGAGGCGGGGGAAAGCTCCTACGAGCAGTACTTC.

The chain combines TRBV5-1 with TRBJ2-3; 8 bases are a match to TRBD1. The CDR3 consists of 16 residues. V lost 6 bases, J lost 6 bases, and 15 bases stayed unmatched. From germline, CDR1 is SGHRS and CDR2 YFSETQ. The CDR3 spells CASKDRGDFLVDTQYF. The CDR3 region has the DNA TGCGCCAGCAAAGACAGGGGCGATTTTCTGGTGGATACGCAGTATTTT.

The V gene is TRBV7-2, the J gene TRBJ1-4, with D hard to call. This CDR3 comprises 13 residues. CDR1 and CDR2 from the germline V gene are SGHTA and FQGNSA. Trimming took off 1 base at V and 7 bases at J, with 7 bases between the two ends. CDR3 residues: CASSLVSGEKLFF. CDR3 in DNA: TGTGCCAGCAGCTTAGTTTCGGGTGAAAAACTGTTTTTT.